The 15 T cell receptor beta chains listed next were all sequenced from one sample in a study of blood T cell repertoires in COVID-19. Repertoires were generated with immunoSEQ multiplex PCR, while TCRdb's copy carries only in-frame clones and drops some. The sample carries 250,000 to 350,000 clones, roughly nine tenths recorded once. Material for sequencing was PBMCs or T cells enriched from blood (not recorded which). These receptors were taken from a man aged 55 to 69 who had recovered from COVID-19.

The CDR3 coding sequence is TGTGCCAGCAGCACGGGACACTACCAAGAGACCCAGTACTTC. Protein sequence: CASSTGHYQETQYF. This sequence joins TRBV7-2 and TRBJ2-5; D is perhaps TRBD1 (6 bases). Germline-derived CDR1 and CDR2 are SGHTA and FQGNSA. Trimming shortened V by 5 bases and J by 0 bases, and 10 bases separated the two germline ends. The CDR3 is 14 amino acids.

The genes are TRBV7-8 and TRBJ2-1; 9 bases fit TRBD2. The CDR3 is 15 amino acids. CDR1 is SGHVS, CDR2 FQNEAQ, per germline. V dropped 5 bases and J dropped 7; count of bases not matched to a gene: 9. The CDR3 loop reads CASSATSGAMNEQFF. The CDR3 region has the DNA TGTGCCAGCAGCGCGACTAGCGGAGCGATGAATGAGCAGTTCTTC.

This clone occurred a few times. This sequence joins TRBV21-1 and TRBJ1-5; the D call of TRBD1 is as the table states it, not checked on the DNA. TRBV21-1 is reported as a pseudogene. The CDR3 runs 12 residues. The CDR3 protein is CASAGRPRPQHF. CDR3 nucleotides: TGTGCCAGCGCCGGCAGGCCGAGGCCCCAGCATTTT.

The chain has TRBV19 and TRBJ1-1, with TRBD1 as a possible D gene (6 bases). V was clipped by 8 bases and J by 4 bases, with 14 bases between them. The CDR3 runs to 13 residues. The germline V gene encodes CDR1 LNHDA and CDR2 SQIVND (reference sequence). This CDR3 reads CASSLGGGTEAFF. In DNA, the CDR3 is TGTGCCAGTTCACTGGGAGGGGGCACTGAAGCTTTCTTT.

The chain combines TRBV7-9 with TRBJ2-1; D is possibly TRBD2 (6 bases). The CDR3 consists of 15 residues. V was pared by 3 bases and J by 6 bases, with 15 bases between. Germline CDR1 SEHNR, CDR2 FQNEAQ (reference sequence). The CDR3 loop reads CASSFPDYEANEQFF. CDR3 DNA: TGTGCCAGCAGCTTCCCGGACTATGAGGCCAATGAGCAGTTCTTC.

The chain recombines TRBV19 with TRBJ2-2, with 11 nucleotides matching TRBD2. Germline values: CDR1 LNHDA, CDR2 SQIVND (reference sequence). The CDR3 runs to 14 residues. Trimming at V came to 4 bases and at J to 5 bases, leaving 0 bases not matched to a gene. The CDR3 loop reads CASSRLAGTGELFF. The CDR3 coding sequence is TGTGCCAGTAGTAGACTAGCGGGAACCGGGGAGCTGTTTTTT.

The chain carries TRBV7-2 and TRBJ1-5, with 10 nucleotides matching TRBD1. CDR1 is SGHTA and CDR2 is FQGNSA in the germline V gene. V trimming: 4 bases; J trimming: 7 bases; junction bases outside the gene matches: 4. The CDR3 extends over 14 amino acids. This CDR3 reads CASSWGDRGQPQHF. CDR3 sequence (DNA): TGTGCCAGCAGCTGGGGGGACAGGGGACAGCCCCAGCATTTT.

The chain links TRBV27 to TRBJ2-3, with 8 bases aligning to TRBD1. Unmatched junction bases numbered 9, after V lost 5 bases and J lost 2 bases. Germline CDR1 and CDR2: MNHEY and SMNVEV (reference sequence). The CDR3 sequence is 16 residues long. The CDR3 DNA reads TGTGCCAGCAGTCTAATCGGACAGGGCCCCACAGATACGCAGTATTTT. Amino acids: CASSLIGQGPTDTQYF.

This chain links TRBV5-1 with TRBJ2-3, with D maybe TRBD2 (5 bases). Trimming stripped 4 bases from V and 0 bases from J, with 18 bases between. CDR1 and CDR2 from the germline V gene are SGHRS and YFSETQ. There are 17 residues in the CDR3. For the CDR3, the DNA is TGCGCCAGCAGCAGAGGAGGTTTGCAGGATAGCACAGATACGCAGTATTTT. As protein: CASSRGGLQDSTDTQYF.

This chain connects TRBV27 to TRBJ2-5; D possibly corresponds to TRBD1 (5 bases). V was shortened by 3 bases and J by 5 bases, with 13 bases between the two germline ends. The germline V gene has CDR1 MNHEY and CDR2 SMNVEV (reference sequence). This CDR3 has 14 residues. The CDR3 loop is CASSLVGHRETQYF. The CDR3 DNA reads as TGTGCCAGCAGTTTGGTGGGGCATCGGGAGACCCAGTACTTC.

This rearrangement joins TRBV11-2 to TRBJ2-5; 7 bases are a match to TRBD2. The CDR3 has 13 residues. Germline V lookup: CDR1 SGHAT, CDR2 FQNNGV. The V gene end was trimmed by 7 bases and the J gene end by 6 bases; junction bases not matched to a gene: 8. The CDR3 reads CASNMGGAQTQYF. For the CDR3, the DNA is TGTGCCAGCAACATGGGAGGGGCCCAGACCCAGTACTTC.

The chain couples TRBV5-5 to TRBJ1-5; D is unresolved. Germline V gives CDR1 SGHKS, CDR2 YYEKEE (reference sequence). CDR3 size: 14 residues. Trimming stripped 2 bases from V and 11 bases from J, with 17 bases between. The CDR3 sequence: CASSFDGEFESQHF. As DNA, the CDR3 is TGTGCCAGCAGCTTTGACGGGGAATTCGAATCCCAGCATTTT.

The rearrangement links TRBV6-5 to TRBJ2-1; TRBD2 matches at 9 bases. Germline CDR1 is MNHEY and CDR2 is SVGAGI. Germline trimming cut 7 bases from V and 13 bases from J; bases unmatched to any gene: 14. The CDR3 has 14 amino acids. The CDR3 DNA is TGTGCCAGCACTCTGGCCAGCGGGGGGACGATACAGTTCTTC. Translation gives CASTLASGGTIQFF.

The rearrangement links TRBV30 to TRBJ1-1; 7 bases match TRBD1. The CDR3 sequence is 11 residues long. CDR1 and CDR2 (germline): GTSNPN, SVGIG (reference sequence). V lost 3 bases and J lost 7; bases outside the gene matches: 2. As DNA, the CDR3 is TGTGCCTGGAGCCGGGACAGTGAAGCTTTCTTT. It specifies CAWSRDSEAFF.

CDR3 coding DNA: TGCAGCGTTGGGGGGCGCGACTATGGCTACACCTTC. As protein: CSVGGRDYGYTF. This chain joins TRBV29-1 and TRBJ1-2; a possible D gene is TRBD1 (6 bases). V was clipped by 4 bases and J by 3 bases, with 9 bases between them. The CDR3 runs 12 residues. Germline CDR1 is SQVTM and CDR2 is ANQGSEA.